Here is one TCR beta chain with its context. This clonotype was picked up many times. The clone's antigen remains unknown. No much larger clone is present one base from it, and per-base qualities are unavailable. These data originate in a study of breast tumors, draining lymph nodes, adjacent tissues (dated by TCRdb to about 2016). Notes on the research overall: Breast cancer patients provided tumor, adjacent nontumor tissue and axillary lymph nodes, and the study compared the TCR beta repertoires across these three sources. In human breast cancer, the study set out to assess how tumor, surrounding tissue and draining lymph node repertoires relate to one another and whether T cells might be exchanged between them. The investigation overall reported the following: Tumor T-cell repertoires showed less diversity than lymph node repertoires and more diversity than nontumor tissue repertoires, and tumor T-cell repertoires showed preferential V and J gene usage. The conclusion that tumor T cells originate in lymph nodes was framed as consistent with a hypothesis rather than directly demonstrated. The data were considered consistent with the idea that most tumor T cells come from the lymph node and then expand in tumor tissue. The similarity between tumor and nontumor tissue repertoires was significantly greater in luminal-like breast cancer than in basal-like breast cancer.

Sequencing was performed on an Illumina HiSeq 2000. TCR beta chain libraries were generated through multiplex PCR amplification. High-throughput sequencing was used to analyze the amplified TCR beta chain products. The raw public reads went through TCRdb reprocessing: fastp at Q25, MiXCR clone calling, in-frame beta chains kept. Entries are consolidated by CDR3 protein sequence, retaining the most common genes and DNA. The sample contains 100,000 to 150,000 distinct CDR3 sequences, 15% to 20% of them found a single time. In total, the top ten clones hold around 3.5% of the sample. The lymph node samples were taken from the axillary draining lymph nodes of breast cancer patients. The V end gives up 7 bases and the J end 7 bases, leaving 6 bases in the junction not matched to a gene. Per the germline V gene, WSHSY is the CDR1 and SAAADI is the CDR2. Inclusive of the bounding cysteine and phenylalanine, the CDR3 is 14 residues long. Just the 42-base CDR3 DNA is kept, in frame starting at base 1.

Sequencing was performed on axillary lymph node tissue. In this chain, TRBV10-2 is recombined with TRBJ1-6; 8 central bases correspond to TRBD1. This receptor was identified in a female donor with breast cancer. Some clones in this sample may be carry-over from other donors' samples. The DNA sequence is given as TGCGCCAGCACAGGGGGCGCCGGGAATTCACCCCTCCACTTT. It codes for CASTGGAGNSPLHF.